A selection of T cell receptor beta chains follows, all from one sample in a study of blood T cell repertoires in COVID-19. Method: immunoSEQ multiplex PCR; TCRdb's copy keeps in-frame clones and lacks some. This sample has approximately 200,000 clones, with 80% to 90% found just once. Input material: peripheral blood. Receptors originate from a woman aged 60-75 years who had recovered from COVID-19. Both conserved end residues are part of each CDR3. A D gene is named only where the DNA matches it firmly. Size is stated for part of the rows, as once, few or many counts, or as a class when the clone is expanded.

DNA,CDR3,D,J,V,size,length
TGTGCCAGCAGCTCCTACTTGAACACTGAAGCTTTCTTT,CASSSYLNTEAFF,NA,TRBJ1-1,TRBV7-8,few,13
TGCGCCAGCAGTCCCTCAGGGGCTACGCAGTATTTT,CASSPSGATQYF,NA,TRBJ2-3,TRBV5-1,NA,12
TGTGCCAGTAGACCGGACAGATCCTCCTATAATTCACCCCTCCACTTT,CASRPDRSSYNSPLHF,NA,TRBJ1-6,TRBV19,once,16
TGTGCCAGCAGCCTCCTCCCAGGGGTAGGCGGGGAGCTGTTTTTT,CASSLLPGVGGELFF,NA,TRBJ2-2,TRBV3-1/TRBV3-2,NA,15
TGTGCCACCAGCAGACTCGCAGGTTACTATGGCTACACCTTC,CATSRLAGYYGYTF,NA,TRBJ1-2,TRBV15,NA,14
TGTGCCAGCAGCTCACCCGGGGGCTACACCTTC,CASSSPGGYTF,NA,TRBJ1-2,TRBV5-4,NA,11
TGTGCCTGGAGTGGGGGGGGCGGGCCTGAAGCTTTCTTT,CAWSGGGGPEAFF,NA,TRBJ1-1,TRBV30,NA,13
TGTGCCTGGATGAGCCCACGGTTTGGGACCCAGTACTTC,CAWMSPRFGTQYF,NA,TRBJ2-5,TRBV30,NA,13
TGTGCCAGCACCACCGGGGTTGCAGAGACCCAGTACTTC,CASTTGVAETQYF,NA,TRBJ2-5,TRBV6-5,NA,13
TGCGCCAGCAGCCCGGGACAGGGGGTTAGGAACATTCAGTACTTC,CASSPGQGVRNIQYF,TRBD1,TRBJ2-4,TRBV4-1,NA,15
TGTGCCAGCAGCCCACCACTGGAGCCAGAGCAGTTCTTC,CASSPPLEPEQFF,NA,TRBJ2-1,TRBV12-3/TRBV12-4,NA,13